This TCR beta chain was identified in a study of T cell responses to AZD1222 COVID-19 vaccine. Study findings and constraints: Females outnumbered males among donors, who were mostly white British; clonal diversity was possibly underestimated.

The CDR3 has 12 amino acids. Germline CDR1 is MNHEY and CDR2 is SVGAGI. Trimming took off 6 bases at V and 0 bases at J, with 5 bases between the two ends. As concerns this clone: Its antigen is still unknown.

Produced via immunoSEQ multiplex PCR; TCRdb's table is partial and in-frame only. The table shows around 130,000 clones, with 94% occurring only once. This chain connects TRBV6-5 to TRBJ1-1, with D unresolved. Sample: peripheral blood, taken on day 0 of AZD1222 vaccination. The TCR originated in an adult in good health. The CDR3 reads CASRQMNTEAFF. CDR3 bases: TGTGCCAGCAGACAGATGAACACTGAAGCTTTCTTT.